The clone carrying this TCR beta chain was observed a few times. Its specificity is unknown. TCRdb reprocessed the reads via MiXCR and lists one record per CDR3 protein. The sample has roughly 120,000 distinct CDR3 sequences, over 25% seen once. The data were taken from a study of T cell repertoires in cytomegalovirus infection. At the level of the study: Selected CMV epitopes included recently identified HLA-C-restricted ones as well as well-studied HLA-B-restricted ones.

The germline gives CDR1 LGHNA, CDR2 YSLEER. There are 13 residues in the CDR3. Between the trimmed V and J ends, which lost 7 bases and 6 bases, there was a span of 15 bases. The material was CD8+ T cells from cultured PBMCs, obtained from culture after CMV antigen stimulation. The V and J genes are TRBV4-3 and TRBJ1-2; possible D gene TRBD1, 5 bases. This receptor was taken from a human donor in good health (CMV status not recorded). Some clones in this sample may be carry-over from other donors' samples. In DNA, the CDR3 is TGCGCCAGCAACGGACGGGGGTCCCATGGCTACACCTTC. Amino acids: CASNGRGSHGYTF.